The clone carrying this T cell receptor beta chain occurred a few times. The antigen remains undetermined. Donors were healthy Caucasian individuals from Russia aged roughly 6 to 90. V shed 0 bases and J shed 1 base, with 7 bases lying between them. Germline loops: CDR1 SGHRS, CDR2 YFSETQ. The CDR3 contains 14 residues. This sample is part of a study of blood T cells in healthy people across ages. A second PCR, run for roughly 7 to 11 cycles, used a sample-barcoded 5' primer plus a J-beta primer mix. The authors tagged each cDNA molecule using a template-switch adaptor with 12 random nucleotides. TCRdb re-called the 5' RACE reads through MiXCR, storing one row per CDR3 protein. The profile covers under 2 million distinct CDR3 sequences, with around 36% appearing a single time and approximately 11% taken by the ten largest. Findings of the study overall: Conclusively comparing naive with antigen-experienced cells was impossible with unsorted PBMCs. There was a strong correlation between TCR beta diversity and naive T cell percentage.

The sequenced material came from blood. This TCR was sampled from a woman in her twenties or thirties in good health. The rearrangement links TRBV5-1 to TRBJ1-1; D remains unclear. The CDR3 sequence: CASSLANRNTEAFF. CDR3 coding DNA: TGCGCCAGCAGCTTGGCCAACAGGAACACTGAAGCTTTCTTT.